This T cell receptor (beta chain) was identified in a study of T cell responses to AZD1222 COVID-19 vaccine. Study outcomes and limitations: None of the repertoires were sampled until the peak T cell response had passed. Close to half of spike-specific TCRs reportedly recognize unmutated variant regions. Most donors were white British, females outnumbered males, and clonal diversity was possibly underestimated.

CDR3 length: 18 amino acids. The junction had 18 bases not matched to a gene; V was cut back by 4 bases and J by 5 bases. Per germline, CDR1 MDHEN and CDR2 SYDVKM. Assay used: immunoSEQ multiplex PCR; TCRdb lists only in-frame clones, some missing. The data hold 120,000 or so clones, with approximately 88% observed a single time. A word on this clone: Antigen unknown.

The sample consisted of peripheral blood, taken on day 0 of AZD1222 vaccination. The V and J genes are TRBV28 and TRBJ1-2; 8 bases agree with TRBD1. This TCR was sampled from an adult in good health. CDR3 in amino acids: CASSSNRFPWTGQYGYTF. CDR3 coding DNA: TGTGCCAGCAGTTCAAACCGCTTCCCCTGGACAGGGCAGTATGGCTACACCTTC.